A selection of T cell receptor beta chains follows, all from one sample in a study of cytomegalovirus exposure and HLA in healthy donors. Produced via immunoSEQ multiplex PCR; TCRdb's table is partial and in-frame only. The sample includes about 200,000 clones, just over 85% of them seen just once. The specimen was PBMCs. The receptors derive from a woman between 18 and 29 years old in good health and CMV-seronegative. The CDR3 runs from the conserved cysteine through the conserved F or W. D genes are given only for firm matches. Size values are once, few and many counts, or a class for expanded clones, and some rows have none.

>12|TRBJ2-7|NA|NA|TRBV7-8
CASSRTGYEQYF
TGTGCCAGCAGCCGTACCGGGTACGAGCAGTACTTC
>15|TRBJ2-3|TRBD2|NA|TRBV29-1
CSVDSGSGSGNTQYF
TGCAGCGTTGATTCAGGCAGCGGGAGTGGGAATACGCAGTATTTT
>13|TRBJ2-5|NA|NA|TRBV27
CASSPLYQETQYF
TGTGCCAGCAGTCCTTTGTACCAAGAGACCCAGTACTTC
>16|TRBJ2-5|TRBD2|NA|TRBV18
CASSPPGLAGGETQYF
TGTGCCAGCTCACCACCGGGACTAGCGGGCGGGGAGACCCAGTACTTC
>16|TRBJ2-1|TRBD2|NA|TRBV7-8
CATSGRAGSHYNEQFF
TGTGCAACGAGCGGGAGGGCCGGTAGTCACTACAATGAGCAGTTCTTC
>16|TRBJ2-3|TRBD2|NA|TRBV9
CASSVAPSGYADTQYF
TGTGCCAGCAGCGTAGCGCCTAGCGGGTACGCAGATACGCAGTATTTT
>13|TRBJ2-7|NA|NA|TRBV4-2
CASSQESSYEQYF
TGTGCCAGCAGCCAAGAAAGTAGCTACGAGCAGTACTTC
>16|TRBJ2-2|TRBD2|NA|TRBV7-6
CASSSRREWSTGELFF
TGTGCCAGCAGCTCTCGGCGGGAGTGGAGCACCGGGGAGCTGTTTTTT
>15|TRBJ2-7|NA|NA|TRBV18
CASSPGAGATYEQYF
TGTGCCAGCTCACCAGGGGCGGGGGCCACCTACGAGCAGTACTTC
>14|TRBJ1-1|TRBD1|NA|TRBV6-5
CASSSPTGPRGAFF
TGTGCCAGCAGTTCCCCGACAGGGCCCCGGGGGGCTTTCTTT
>15|TRBJ2-1|TRBD2|few|TRBV29-1
CSVETGSGRNNEQFF
TGCAGCGTTGAGACGGGTAGCGGGAGGAACAATGAGCAGTTCTTC
>16|TRBJ1-5|TRBD1|NA|TRBV19
CASWDRPLSSNQPQHF
TGTGCCAGTTGGGACAGACCACTTTCTTCCAATCAGCCCCAGCATTTT
>14|TRBJ2-7|TRBD2|NA|TRBV2
CASYGTSGRREQYF
TGTGCCAGCTACGGGACTAGCGGGAGGCGCGAGCAGTACTTC
>11|TRBJ2-2|NA|NA|TRBV20-1
CSARAYGELFF
TGCAGTGCTAGAGCCTACGGGGAGCTGTTTTTT
>16|TRBJ2-2|NA|NA|TRBV4-1
CASSQTSVSGTGELFF
TGCGCCAGCAGCCAGACGAGCGTCTCGGGCACCGGGGAGCTGTTTTTT
>13|TRBJ1-5|TRBD1|NA|TRBV5-6
CASSLAQGVPQHF
TGTGCCAGCAGCTTGGCGCAGGGGGTTCCCCAGCATTTT
>14|TRBJ2-7|NA|once|TRBV27
CASSLEYPGDEQYF
TGTGCCAGCAGTTTGGAGTACCCCGGGGACGAGCAGTACTTC
>16|TRBJ2-2|NA|NA|TRBV14
CASSQGGAPNTGELFF
TGTGCCAGCAGCCAAGGAGGAGCCCCGAACACCGGGGAGCTGTTTTTT
>12|TRBJ2-6|NA|NA|TRBV29-1
CSAHSGANVLTF
TGCAGCGCCCACTCTGGGGCCAACGTCCTGACTTTC
>13|TRBJ2-7|NA|NA|TRBV7-6
CASSQGLSYEQYF
TGTGCCAGCAGCCAGGGACTGAGCTACGAGCAGTACTTC
>15|TRBJ2-3|TRBD2|NA|TRBV2
CASSGLAGVADTQYF
TGTGCCAGCAGTGGACTAGCGGGAGTCGCAGATACGCAGTATTTT
>13|TRBJ2-7|TRBD2|NA|TRBV10-3
CAISEREGQEQYF
TGTGCCATCAGTGAGAGGGAGGGTCAGGAGCAGTACTTC